This T cell receptor (beta chain) was identified during a study of T cells in Graves' hyperthyroidism and ophthalmopathy. Study conclusions and caveats: For ophthalmopathy, model prediction preceded onset by a median 6.5 months. Appearing also in blood were most of the thyroid clonotypes expanded above 0.001.

This clonotype has a count of ten or more. The antigen is unknown. PBMCs came from 8.5 to 10 ml fresh peripheral blood. The TCR beta CDR3 regions underwent amplification using RNA transcripts as the source. The HTBI set primed first-round TCR CDR3 RT-PCR. Using its own MiXCR run on the multiplex PCR reads, TCRdb lists one record per CDR3 protein. The table shows a few hundred thousand distinct CDR3 sequences, with 17% occurring only once. The CDR3 sequence is 16 residues long. Germline V gene lookup returns CDR1 SEHNR and CDR2 FQNEAQ (reference sequence). With V trimmed by 5 bases and J by 8 bases, 12 bases remained unmatched.

Specimen: blood. This TCR derives from an older woman with Graves' ophthalmopathy. The chain recombines TRBV7-9 with TRBJ2-1; TRBD2 agrees at 10 bases. The CDR3: CASSPGLAASRDEQFF. The CDR3 region has the DNA TGTGCCAGCAGCCCCGGACTAGCGGCGAGCCGCGATGAGCAGTTCTTC. The whole variable domain, remainder taken from reference TRBV7-9 and TRBJ2-1, is DTGVSQNPRHKITKRGQNVTFRCDPISEHNRLYWYRQTLGQGPEFLTYFQNEAQLEKSRLLSDRFSAERPKGSFSTLEIQRTEQGDSAMYLCASSPGLAASRDEQFFGPGTRLTVL.